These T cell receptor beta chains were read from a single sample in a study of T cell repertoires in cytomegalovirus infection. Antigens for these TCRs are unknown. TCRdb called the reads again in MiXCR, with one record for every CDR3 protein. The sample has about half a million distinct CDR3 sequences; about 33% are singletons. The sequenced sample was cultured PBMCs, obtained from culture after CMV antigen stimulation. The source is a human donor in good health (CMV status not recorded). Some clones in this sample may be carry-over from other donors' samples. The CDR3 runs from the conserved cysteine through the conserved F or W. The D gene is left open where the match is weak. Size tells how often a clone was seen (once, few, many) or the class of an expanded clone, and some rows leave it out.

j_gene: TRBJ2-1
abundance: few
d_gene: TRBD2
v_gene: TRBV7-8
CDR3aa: CASMLAGDNEQFF
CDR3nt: TGTGCCAGCATGCTAGCGGGAGACAATGAGCAGTTCTTC

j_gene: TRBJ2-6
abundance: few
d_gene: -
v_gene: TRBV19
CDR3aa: CASLSGASGANVLTF
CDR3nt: TGTGCCAGCCTCTCGGGGGCCTCTGGGGCCAACGTCCTGACTTTC

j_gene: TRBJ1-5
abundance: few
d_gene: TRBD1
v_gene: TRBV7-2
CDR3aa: CASRPTGGGQPQHF
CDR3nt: TGTGCCAGCAGGCCGACAGGGGGGGGGCAGCCCCAGCATTTT

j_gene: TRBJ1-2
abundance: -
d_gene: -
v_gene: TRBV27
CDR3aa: CASSPRQAFAYGYTF
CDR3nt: TGTGCCAGCAGTCCCCGACAGGCGTTCGCCTATGGCTACACCTTC

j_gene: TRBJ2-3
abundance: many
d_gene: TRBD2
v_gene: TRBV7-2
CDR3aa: CASSSGLAGGIHTDTQYF
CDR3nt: TGTGCCAGCAGCTCGGGACTAGCGGGAGGGATACACACAGATACGCAGTATTTT

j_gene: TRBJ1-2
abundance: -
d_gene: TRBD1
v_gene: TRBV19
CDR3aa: CASNQQGAGDYGYTF
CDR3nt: TGTGCCAGTAACCAACAGGGGGCTGGCGACTATGGCTACACCTTC

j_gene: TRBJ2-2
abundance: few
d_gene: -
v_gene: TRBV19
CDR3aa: CASSPTGITGELFF
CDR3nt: TGTGCCAGTAGTCCAACAGGGATAACCGGGGAGCTGTTTTTT

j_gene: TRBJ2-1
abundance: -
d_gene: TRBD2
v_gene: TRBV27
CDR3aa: CASSSLGLAGGNEQFF
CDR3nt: TGTGCCAGCAGTTCCCTCGGACTAGCGGGAGGCAATGAGCAGTTCTTC

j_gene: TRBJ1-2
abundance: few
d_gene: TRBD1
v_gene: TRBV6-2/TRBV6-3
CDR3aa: CASSAGQILYGYTF
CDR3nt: TGTGCCAGCAGCGCGGGACAGATACTTTATGGCTACACCTTC

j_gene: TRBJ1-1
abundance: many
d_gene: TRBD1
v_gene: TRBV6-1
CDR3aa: CASRSLTGDTEAFF
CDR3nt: TGTGCCAGCAGATCCTTAACAGGGGACACTGAAGCTTTCTTT

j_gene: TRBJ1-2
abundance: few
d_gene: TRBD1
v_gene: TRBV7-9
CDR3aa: CASSLDGTGENYGYTF
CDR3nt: TGTGCCAGCAGCTTAGATGGGACAGGGGAAAACTATGGCTACACCTTC

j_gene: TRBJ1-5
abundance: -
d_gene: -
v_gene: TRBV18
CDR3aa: CASSPPGVFQPQHF
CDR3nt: TGTGCCAGCTCACCACCCGGGGTGTTTCAGCCCCAGCATTTT

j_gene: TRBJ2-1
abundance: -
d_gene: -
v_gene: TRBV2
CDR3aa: CASSDYSERSEQFF
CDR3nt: TGTGCCAGCAGTGATTATTCGGAGCGCAGCGAGCAGTTCTTC

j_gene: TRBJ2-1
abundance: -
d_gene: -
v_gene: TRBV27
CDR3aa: CASSFDPRLYNEQFF
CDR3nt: TGTGCCAGCAGTTTCGATCCCCGGCTGTACAATGAGCAGTTCTTC

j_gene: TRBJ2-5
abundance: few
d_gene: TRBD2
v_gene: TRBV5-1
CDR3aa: CASSLTGLAGETQYF
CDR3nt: TGCGCCAGCAGCTTAACGGGACTAGCGGGCGAGACCCAGTACTTC

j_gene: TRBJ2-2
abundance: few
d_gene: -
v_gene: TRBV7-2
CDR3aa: CASRQGGYTGELFF
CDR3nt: TGTGCCAGCCGACAGGGAGGATACACCGGGGAGCTGTTTTTT

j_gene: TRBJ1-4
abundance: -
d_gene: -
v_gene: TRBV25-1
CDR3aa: CASSEGWGRERKDEKLFF
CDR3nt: TGTGCCAGCAGTGAGGGGTGGGGCAGGGAGAGGAAAGATGAAAAACTGTTTTTT

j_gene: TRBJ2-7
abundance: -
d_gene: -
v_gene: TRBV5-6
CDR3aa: CASSQFGPYEQYF
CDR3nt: TGTGCCAGCAGCCAGTTTGGTCCATACGAGCAGTACTTC

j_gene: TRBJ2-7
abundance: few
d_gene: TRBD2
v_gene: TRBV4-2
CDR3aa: CASSQRTSGGNYEQYF
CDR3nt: TGTGCCAGCAGCCAGCGTACTAGCGGGGGAAACTACGAGCAGTACTTC

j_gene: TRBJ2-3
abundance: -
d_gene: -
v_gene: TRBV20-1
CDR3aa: CSARRAVEVSDTQYF
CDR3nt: TGCAGTGCTAGAAGAGCGGTAGAGGTTTCAGATACGCAGTATTTT

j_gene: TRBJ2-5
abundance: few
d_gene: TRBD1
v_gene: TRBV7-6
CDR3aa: CASSLAEPGQGARKTQYF
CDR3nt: TGTGCCAGCAGCTTAGCGGAACCGGGACAGGGGGCGAGAAAGACCCAGTACTTC

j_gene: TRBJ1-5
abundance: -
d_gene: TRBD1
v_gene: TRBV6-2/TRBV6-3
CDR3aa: CASSYGTYRGSNQPQHF
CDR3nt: TGTGCCAGCAGTTACGGGACCTACAGGGGTAGCAATCAGCCCCAGCATTTT

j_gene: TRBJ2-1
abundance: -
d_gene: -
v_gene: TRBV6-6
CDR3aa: CAAGVSGNEQFF
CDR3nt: TGTGCCGCAGGGGTGTCTGGTAATGAGCAGTTCTTC

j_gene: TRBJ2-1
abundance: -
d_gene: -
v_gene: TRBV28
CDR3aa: CASSLSHGPPSYNEQFF
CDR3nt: TGTGCCAGCAGTTTATCCCACGGGCCGCCCTCCTACAATGAGCAGTTCTTC

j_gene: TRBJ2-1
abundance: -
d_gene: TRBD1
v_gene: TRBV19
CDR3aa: CASSIGQRTGYNEQFF
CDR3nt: TGTGCCAGTAGTATTGGTCAGCGGACAGGCTACAATGAGCAGTTCTTC

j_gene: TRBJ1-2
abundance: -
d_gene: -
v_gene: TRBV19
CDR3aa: CASSMGDRYPTPYGYTF
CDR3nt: TGTGCCAGTAGTATGGGAGACAGGTATCCGACCCCCTATGGCTACACCTTC

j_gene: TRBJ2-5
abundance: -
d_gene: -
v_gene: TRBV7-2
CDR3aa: CASSLMSGAQETQYF
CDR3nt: TGTGCCAGCAGCTTAATGAGTGGCGCCCAAGAGACCCAGTACTTC

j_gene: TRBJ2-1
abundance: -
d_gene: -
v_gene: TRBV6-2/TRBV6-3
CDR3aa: CASMGYRTPEGQFF
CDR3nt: TGTGCCAGCATGGGTTACCGGACTCCCGAGGGGCAGTTCTTC

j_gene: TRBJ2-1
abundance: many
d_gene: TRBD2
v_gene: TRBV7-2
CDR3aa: CASSPSGNSYNEQFF
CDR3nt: TGTGCCAGCAGCCCCAGCGGGAACTCCTACAATGAGCAGTTCTTC

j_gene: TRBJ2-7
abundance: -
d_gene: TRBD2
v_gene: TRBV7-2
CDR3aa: CASSSLAGGTTEQYF
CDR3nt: TGTGCCAGCAGCTCACTAGCGGGAGGAACGACCGAGCAGTACTTC

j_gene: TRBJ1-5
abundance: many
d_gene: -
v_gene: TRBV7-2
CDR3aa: CASSLVRDSYQPQHF
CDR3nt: TGTGCCAGCAGCTTAGTCAGAGACAGTTATCAGCCCCAGCATTTT

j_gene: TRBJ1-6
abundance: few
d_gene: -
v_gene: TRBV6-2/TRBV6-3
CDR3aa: CASSRRAQFGSPLHF
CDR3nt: TGTGCCAGCAGCCGCCGGGCACAGTTCGGTTCACCCCTCCACTTT

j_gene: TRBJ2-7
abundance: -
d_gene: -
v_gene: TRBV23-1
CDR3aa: CASSHFRGGGVAYEQYF
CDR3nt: TGCGCCAGCAGTCATTTTCGTGGAGGGGGAGTCGCCTACGAGCAGTACTTC

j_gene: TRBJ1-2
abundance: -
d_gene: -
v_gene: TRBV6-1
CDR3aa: CASADGRNYGYTF
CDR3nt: TGTGCCAGCGCGGACGGTAGGAACTATGGCTACACCTTC

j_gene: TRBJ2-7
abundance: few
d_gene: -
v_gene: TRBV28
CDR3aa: CASSPSRGLAIREQYF
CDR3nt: TGTGCCAGCAGTCCGAGCCGCGGCCTAGCCATCCGCGAGCAGTACTTC

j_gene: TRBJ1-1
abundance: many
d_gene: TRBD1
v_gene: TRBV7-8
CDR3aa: CASSPHGTGGNEAFF
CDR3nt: TGTGCCAGCAGCCCCCATGGGACAGGGGGGAATGAAGCTTTCTTT

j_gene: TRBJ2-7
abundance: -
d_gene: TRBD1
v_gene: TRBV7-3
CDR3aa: CASSAGTGSSYEQYF
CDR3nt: TGTGCCAGCAGCGCTGGGACAGGGTCCTCCTACGAGCAGTACTTC

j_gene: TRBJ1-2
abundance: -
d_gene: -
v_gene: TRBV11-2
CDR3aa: CASSPPGTYGYTF
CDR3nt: TGTGCCAGCAGCCCCCCAGGGACCTATGGCTACACCTTC

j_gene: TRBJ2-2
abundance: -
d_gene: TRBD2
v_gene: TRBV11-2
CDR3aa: CASSLFSGLAGAREGELFF
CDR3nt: TGTGCCAGCAGCCTCTTCAGCGGACTAGCGGGAGCCCGTGAGGGGGAGCTGTTTTTT

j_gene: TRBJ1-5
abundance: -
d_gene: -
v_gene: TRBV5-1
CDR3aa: CASSREPSNQPQHF
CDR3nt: TGCGCCAGCAGCCGGGAACCAAGCAATCAGCCCCAGCATTTT

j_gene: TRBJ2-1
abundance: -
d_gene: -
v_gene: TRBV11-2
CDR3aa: CASSSVRRGPYNEQFF
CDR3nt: TGTGCCAGCAGCTCGGTCAGGCGAGGGCCCTACAATGAGCAGTTCTTC

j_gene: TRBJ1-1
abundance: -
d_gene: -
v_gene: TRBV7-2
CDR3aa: CASSLDQGMNTEAFF
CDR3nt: TGTGCCAGCAGCTTAGACCAAGGGATGAACACTGAAGCTTTCTTT

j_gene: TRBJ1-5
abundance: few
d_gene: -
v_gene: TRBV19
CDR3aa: CASRGQSIGNQPQHF
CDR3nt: TGTGCCAGTAGGGGACAATCGATCGGCAATCAGCCCCAGCATTTT